Below are 7 T cell receptor beta chains sequenced from a single sample in a study of T-cell memory formation after mild COVID-19. One entry per CDR3 protein results from TCRdb running MiXCR on the 5' RACE reads. The table has around 530,000 distinct CDR3 sequences, approximately 21% seen once; the top ten hold approximately 8.4%. Material for sequencing was PBMCs or a T cell subset sorted from them (not recorded which). The receptors here all came from an adult woman who had mild COVID-19 (a few samples of this study predate the infection). Cell type and time point are not known.

This clonotype was detected only a few times. The chain combines TRBV7-2 with TRBJ2-5; D is ambiguous. There are 13 residues in the CDR3. Trimming took 5 bases from V and 4 from J, leaving 11 bases between them. Per the germline V gene, CDR1 is SGHTA and CDR2 is FQGNSA. CDR3 in DNA: TGTGCCAGCAGCCATCTCCGGGTAGAGACCCAGTACTTC. This sequence encodes CASSHLRVETQYF. The variable domain in full, completed from reference TRBV7-2 and TRBJ2-5, reads GAGVSQSPSNKVTEKGKDVELRCDPISGHTALYWYRQSLGQGLEFLIYFQGNSAPDKSGLPSDRFSAERTGGSVSTLTIQRTQQEDSAVYLCASSHLRVETQYFGPGTRLLVL.

V and J are TRBV5-1 and TRBJ2-5; tentative D call: TRBD2 (5 bases). The germline CDR1 and CDR2 sequences are SGHRS and YFSETQ. V was clipped by 6 bases and J by 2 bases, with 17 bases between them. CDR3 length equals 15 residues. CDR3 DNA sequence: TGCGCCAGCACACACCGACGAGGAGGACAAGAGACCCAGTACTTC. This translates into CASTHRRGGQETQYF.

The J gene is TRBJ2-5, the V gene TRBV14; possibly TRBD1 for D (5 bases). The CDR3 has 16 amino acids. V dropped 5 bases and J dropped 4 bases, with 20 bases sitting between them. Germline-derived CDR1 and CDR2 are SGHDN and FVKESK. As DNA, the CDR3 is TGTGCCAGCAGCTCCATCCGACAGCTTATCCCAGAGACCCAGTACTTC. This codes for CASSSIRQLIPETQYF.

This clonotype has only a few counts. This rearrangement joins TRBV3-1 to TRBJ2-1; 11 bases map to TRBD2. V was pared by 1 base and J by 9 bases, with 17 bases of the junction left unmatched. Germline V gene lookup returns CDR1 LGHDT and CDR2 YNNKEL (reference sequence). This CDR3 comprises 19 residues. CDR3 in DNA: TGTGCCAGCAGCCAAGGGCTAGGGACTAGCGGCCCTCGAAGGAGTGAGCAGTTCTTC. Translated: CASSQGLGTSGPRRSEQFF.

This clonotype came up many times. The chain carries TRBV9 and TRBJ2-1, with 12 bases identical to TRBD2. This CDR3 spans 15 amino acids. Germline V gene data show CDR1 as SGDLS and CDR2 as YYNGEE. V shed 4 bases, J shed 6 bases, and the junction held 5 bases outside the gene matches. CDR3 coding DNA: TGTGCCAGCAGCTTAACTAGCGGGGGGATCAATGAGCAGTTCTTC. Translation: CASSLTSGGINEQFF. Using reference TRBV9 and TRBJ2-1 for the parts outside the CDR3, the full variable domain is DSGVTQTPKHLITATGQRVTLRCSPRSGDLSVYWYQQSLDQGLQFLIQYYNGEERAKGNILERFSAQQFPDLHSELNLSSLELGDSALYFCASSLTSGGINEQFFGPGTRLTVL.

This clonotype was seen a few times. This rearrangement joins TRBV6-5 to TRBJ2-7; no reliable D call. Germline values: CDR1 MNHEY, CDR2 SVGAGI. The ends were cut back, 11 bases at V and 2 bases at J, with 16 bases in the middle. The CDR3 totals 13 residues. The CDR3 DNA reads as TGTGCCCGCAAGATAGTACGTCCCTACGAGCAGTACTTC. Its protein product is CARKIVRPYEQYF.

This chain connects TRBV7-2 to TRBJ2-7; D may match TRBD1 or TRBD2 (5 bases each). Trimming pared 3 bases from V and 0 bases from J, leaving 21 bases between. Germline CDR1 is SGHTA and CDR2 is FQGNSA. This CDR3 comprises 18 residues. CDR3 in amino acids: CASSLARAGSGYSYEQYF. CDR3 in DNA: TGTGCCAGCAGCTTGGCCAGGGCGGGCTCCGGCTACTCCTACGAGCAGTACTTC.